A single TCR beta chain is shown here with its context. The data were obtained in a study of blood T cell repertoires in COVID-19. CDR1 and CDR2 from the germline V gene are SEHNR and FQNEAQ (reference sequence). The CDR3 contains 15 residues. V gave up 1 base and J gave up 7 bases; unmatched junction bases: 9. Recovered status in Cohort 3 required two negative PCRs, clearance, or symptom resolution. Profiled with immunoSEQ multiplex PCR; TCRdb holds only in-frame clones, not every one. Of a few hundred thousand clones in the sample, around 87% were seen once. Material for sequencing was PBMCs or T cells enriched from blood (not recorded which). The chain joins TRBV7-9 to TRBJ1-2; 7 positions agree with TRBD1. This clonotype was sampled from a woman under 30 who had recovered from COVID-19. This CDR3 reads CASSLERTGAGGYTF. In DNA form, the CDR3 reads TGTGCCAGCAGCTTAGAAAGGACAGGAGCTGGTGGCTACACCTTC.